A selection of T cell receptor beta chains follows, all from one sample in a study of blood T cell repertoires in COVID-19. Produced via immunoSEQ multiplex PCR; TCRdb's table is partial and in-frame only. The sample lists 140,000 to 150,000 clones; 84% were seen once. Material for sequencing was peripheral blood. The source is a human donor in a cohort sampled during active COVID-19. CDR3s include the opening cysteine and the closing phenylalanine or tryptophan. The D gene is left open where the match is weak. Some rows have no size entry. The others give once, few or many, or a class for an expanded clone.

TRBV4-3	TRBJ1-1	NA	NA	CASSLRNTEAFF	TGCGCCAGCAGCCTTCGGAACACTGAAGCTTTCTTT
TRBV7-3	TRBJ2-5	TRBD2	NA	CASSHSGGAQETQYF	TGTGCCAGCAGTCATAGCGGGGGGGCACAAGAGACCCAGTACTTC
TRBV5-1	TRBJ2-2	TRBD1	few	CASSLLQGAGELFF	TGCGCCAGCAGCTTGCTCCAGGGGGCCGGGGAGCTGTTTTTT
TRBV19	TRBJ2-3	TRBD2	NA	CASSPGTTKDTQYF	TGTGCCAGTAGTCCCGGGACTACTAAAGATACGCAGTATTTT
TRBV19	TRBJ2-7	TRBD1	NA	CASSIRTGPWEQYF	TGTGCCAGTAGTATAAGGACAGGGCCGTGGGAGCAGTACTTC
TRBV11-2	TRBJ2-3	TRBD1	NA	CASSPLGVGTGTQYF	TGTGCCAGCAGCCCCCTGGGGGTAGGGACAGGTACGCAGTATTTT
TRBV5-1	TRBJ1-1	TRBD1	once	CASSIPGQGSTEAFF	TGCGCCAGCAGCATACCGGGACAGGGGAGTACTGAAGCTTTCTTT
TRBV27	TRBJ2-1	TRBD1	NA	CASSLQRGHTEQFF	TGTGCCAGCAGTCTCCAGAGGGGGCATACTGAGCAGTTCTTC
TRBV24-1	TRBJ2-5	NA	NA	CATSDEGPAGETQYF	TGTGCCACCAGTGATGAGGGCCCCGCGGGAGAGACCCAGTACTTC
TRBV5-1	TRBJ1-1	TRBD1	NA	CASIKTGETEAFF	TGCGCCAGCATCAAGACAGGGGAGACTGAAGCTTTCTTT
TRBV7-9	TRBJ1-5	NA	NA	CASSLPGQPQHF	TGTGCCAGCAGCTTACCAGGTCAGCCCCAGCATTTT
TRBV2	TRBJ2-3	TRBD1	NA	CASSSDRGAADTQYF	TGTGCCAGCAGCTCCGACAGGGGGGCTGCGGATACGCAGTATTTT
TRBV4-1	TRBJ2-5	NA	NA	CASSQGRGEETQYF	TGCGCCAGCAGCCAAGGTAGGGGCGAAGAGACCCAGTACTTC
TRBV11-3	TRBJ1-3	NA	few	CASSVGQGNTIYF	TGTGCCAGCAGCGTCGGACAGGGAAACACCATATATTTT
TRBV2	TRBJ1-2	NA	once	CASSWRDDGYTF	TGTGCCAGCAGTTGGAGGGATGATGGCTACACCTTC
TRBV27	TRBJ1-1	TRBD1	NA	CASSLGRQGAYTEAFF	TGTGCCAGCAGTCTGGGGCGACAGGGGGCTTACACTGAAGCTTTCTTT
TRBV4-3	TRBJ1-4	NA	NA	CASSQEGLGHKLFF	TGCGCCAGCAGCCAAGAGGGACTGGGGCATAAACTGTTTTTT
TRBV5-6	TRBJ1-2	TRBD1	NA	CASSLGVGGNYGYTF	TGTGCCAGCAGCTTGGGAGTAGGGGGCAACTATGGCTACACCTTC
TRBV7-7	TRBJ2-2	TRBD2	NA	CASSSYRTSGGGTGELFF	TGTGCCAGCAGCTCCTACCGGACTAGCGGGGGGGGCACCGGGGAGCTGTTTTTT
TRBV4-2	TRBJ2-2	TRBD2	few	CASSPDGRETGELFF	TGTGCCAGCAGCCCCGACGGGAGGGAGACCGGGGAGCTGTTTTTT
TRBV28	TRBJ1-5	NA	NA	CASSLEPGTFDYQPQHF	TGTGCCAGCAGCCTTGAACCCGGGACTTTCGATTATCAGCCCCAGCATTTT
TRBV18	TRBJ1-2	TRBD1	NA	CASSPLTGNGYTF	TGTGCCAGCTCACCTCTGACAGGGAATGGCTACACCTTC
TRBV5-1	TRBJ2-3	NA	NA	CASSSSGTAGDTQYF	TGCGCCAGCAGCTCTTCCGGGACGGCGGGGGATACGCAGTATTTT
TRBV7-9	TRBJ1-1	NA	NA	CASGYYPQQGEAFF	TGTGCCAGCGGATACTACCCACAGCAGGGCGAAGCTTTCTTT
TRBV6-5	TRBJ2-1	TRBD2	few	CASSYVASGFNEQFF	TGTGCCAGCAGTTATGTGGCTAGCGGGTTTAATGAGCAGTTCTTC
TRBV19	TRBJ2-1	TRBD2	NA	CASSIRPGLASSSSYNEQFF	TGTGCCAGTAGTATCCGCCCCGGACTAGCGTCGTCCAGCTCCTACAATGAGCAGTTCTTC
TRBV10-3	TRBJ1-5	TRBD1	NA	CAIKGTGDNQPQHF	TGTGCCATCAAAGGGACAGGGGACAATCAGCCCCAGCATTTT
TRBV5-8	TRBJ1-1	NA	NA	CASSFSGTTEAFF	TGTGCCAGCAGCTTTTCTGGTACAACTGAAGCTTTCTTT
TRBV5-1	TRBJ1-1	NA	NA	CASSLPKGISNTEAFF	TGCGCCAGCAGCCTTCCCAAGGGGATCTCGAACACTGAAGCTTTCTTT
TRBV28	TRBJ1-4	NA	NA	CASSLPRDEKLFF	TGTGCCAGCAGTCTCCCCCGGGATGAAAAACTGTTTTTT
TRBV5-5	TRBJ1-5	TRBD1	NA	CASSLAGQVNQPQHF	TGTGCCAGCAGCTTGGCCGGACAGGTAAATCAGCCCCAGCATTTT
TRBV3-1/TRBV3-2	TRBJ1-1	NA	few	CASGGNTEAFF	TGTGCCAGCGGCGGGAACACTGAAGCTTTCTTT
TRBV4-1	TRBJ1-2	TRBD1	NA	CASSQATGTGYGYTF	TGCGCCAGCAGCCAGGCAACCGGGACAGGCTATGGCTACACCTTC
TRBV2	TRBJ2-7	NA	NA	CASSDLMGAVAYEQYF	TGTGCCAGCAGTGACCTCATGGGGGCGGTCGCCTACGAGCAGTACTTC
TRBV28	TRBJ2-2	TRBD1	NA	CASSADRVGTGELFF	TGTGCCAGCAGCGCAGACAGGGTAGGCACCGGGGAGCTGTTTTTT
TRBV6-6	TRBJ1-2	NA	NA	CASRQQVTNYGYTF	TGTGCCAGCAGACAACAGGTCACTAACTATGGCTACACCTTC
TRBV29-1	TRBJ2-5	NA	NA	CSVDPPGLGETQYF	TGCAGCGTTGACCCCCCCGGACTGGGAGAGACCCAGTACTTC
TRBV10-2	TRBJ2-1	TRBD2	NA	CASSLAGGDYNEQFF	TGCGCCAGCAGCTTAGCGGGGGGGGACTACAATGAGCAGTTCTTC
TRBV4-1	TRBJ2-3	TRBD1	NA	CASKGDRGPSGTDTQYF	TGCGCCAGCAAAGGGGACAGGGGGCCGAGTGGCACAGATACGCAGTATTTT
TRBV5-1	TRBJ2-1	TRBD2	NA	CASSLVPGGEQFF	TGCGCCAGCAGCTTGGTCCCGGGGGGGGAGCAGTTCTTC
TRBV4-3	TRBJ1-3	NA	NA	CASSQASSGSGNTIYF	TGCGCCAGCAGCCAAGCGTCCAGTGGTTCTGGAAACACCATATATTTT
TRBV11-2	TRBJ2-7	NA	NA	CASSQERGTYEQYF	TGTGCCAGCAGCCAGGAACGGGGAACTTACGAGCAGTACTTC
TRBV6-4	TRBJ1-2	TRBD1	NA	CASPGTGGLGYGYTF	TGTGCCAGCCCCGGGACAGGGGGGCTGGGGTATGGCTACACCTTC
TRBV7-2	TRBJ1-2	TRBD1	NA	CASSLDTPGTAGYTF	TGTGCCAGCAGCCTCGATACCCCCGGGACAGCCGGCTACACCTTC
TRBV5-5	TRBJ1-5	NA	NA	CASSSGDQPQHF	TGTGCCAGCAGCTCAGGGGATCAGCCCCAGCATTTT
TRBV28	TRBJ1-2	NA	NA	CASSPPDFYGYTF	TGTGCCAGCAGTCCCCCAGATTTCTATGGCTACACCTTC
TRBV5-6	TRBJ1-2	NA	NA	CASSSLFDLGYGYTF	TGTGCCAGCAGCTCCCTTTTCGACTTGGGCTATGGCTACACCTTC
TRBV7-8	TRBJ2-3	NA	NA	CASSLVRGSYTDTQYF	TGTGCCAGCAGCTTAGTTCGGGGGAGCTACACAGATACGCAGTATTTT
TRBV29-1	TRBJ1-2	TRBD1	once	CSVGGQGGRLDGYTF	TGCAGCGTTGGAGGACAGGGGGGGCGGTTGGATGGCTACACCTTC
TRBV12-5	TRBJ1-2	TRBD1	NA	CASGLGTGDNYGYTF	TGTGCTAGTGGTTTGGGGACAGGGGATAACTATGGCTACACCTTC
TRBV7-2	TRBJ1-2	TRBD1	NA	CASSFSGTGTYTF	TGTGCCAGCAGCTTTTCCGGGACAGGGACCTACACCTTC
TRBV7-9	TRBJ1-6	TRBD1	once	CASSNTGTGVGNSPLHF	TGTGCCAGCAGCAATACCGGGACAGGGGTAGGTAATTCACCCCTCCACTTT